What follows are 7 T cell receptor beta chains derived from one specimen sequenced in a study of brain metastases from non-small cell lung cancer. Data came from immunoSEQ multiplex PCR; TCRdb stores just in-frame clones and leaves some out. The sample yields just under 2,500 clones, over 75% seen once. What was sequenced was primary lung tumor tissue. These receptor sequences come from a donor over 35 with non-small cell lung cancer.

CDR3: CASSYSKAQNIQYF. CDR3 coding DNA: TGTGCCAGCAGTTACTCAAAGGCTCAAAACATTCAGTACTTC. This rearrangement joins TRBV6-5 to TRBJ2-4; D remains unclear. Trimming pared 0 bases from V and 5 bases from J, leaving 8 bases between. The CDR3 contains 14 residues. CDR1 is MNHEY, CDR2 SVGAGI, per germline.

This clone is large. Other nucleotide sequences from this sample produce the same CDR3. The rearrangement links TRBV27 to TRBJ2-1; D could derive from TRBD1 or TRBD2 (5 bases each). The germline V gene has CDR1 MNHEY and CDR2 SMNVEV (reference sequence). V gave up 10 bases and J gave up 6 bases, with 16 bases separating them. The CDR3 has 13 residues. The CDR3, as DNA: TGTGCCACCCAGGGCGGGTGGAGCAATGAGCAGTTCTTC. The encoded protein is CATQGGWSNEQFF.

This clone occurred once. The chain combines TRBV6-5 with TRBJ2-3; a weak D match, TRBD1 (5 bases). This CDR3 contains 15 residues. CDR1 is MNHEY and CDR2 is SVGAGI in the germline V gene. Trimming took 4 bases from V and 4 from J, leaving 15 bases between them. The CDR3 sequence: CASSWGNGPPDTQYF. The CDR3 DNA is TGTGCCAGCAGTTGGGGCAACGGGCCACCAGATACGCAGTATTTT.

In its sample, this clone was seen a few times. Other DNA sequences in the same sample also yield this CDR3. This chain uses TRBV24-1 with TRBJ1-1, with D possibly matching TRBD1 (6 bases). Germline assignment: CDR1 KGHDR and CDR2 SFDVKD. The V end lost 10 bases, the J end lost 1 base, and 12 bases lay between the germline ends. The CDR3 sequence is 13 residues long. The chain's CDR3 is CATQGSPNTEAFF. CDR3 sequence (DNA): TGTGCCACACAGGGTTCGCCGAACACTGAAGCTTTCTTT.

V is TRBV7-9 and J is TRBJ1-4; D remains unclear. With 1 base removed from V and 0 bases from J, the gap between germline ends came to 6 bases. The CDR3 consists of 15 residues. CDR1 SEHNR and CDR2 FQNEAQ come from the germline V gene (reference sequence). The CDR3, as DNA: TGTGCCAGCAGCTTAGAGGAAACAACTAATGAAAAACTGTTTTTT. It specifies CASSLEETTNEKLFF.

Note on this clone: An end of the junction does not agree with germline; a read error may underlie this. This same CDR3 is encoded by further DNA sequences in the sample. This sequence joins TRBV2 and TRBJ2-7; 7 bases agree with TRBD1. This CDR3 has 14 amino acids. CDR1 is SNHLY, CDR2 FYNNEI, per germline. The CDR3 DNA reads TGTGCCAGCAGTGAGGGGACAGTCCTCTACGAGCAATACTTC. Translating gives CASSEGTVLYEQYF.

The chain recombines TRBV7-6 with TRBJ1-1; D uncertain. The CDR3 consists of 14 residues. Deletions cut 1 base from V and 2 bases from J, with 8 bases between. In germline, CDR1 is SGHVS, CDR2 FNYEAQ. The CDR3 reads CASSLGGVNTEAFF. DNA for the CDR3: TGTGCCAGCAGCTTAGGTGGGGTCAACACTGAAGCTTTCTTT.